The text below deals with one TCR beta chain. Antigen specificity is unknown. Germline V gene lookup returns CDR1 KGHSH and CDR2 LQKENI. Germline trimming cut 3 bases from V and 0 bases from J; bases unmatched to any gene: 14. The CDR3 loop spans 18 amino acids. These data belong to a study of cytomegalovirus exposure and HLA in healthy donors. Study conclusions and caveats: The authors confirmed in vitro that three CMV-associated chains were specific for CMV antigens. According to an earlier analysis, most TCR beta V segments yielded productive rearrangements about 87% or about 30% of the time. Later genetic work tied a missense DCLRE1C variant to beta-chain V and J trimming. The classifier reportedly diagnosed cytomegalovirus status with high specificity and sensitivity.

The PCR ran on 60 Vbeta and 13 Jbeta primers. TCRdb's copy holds only in-frame clones and misses some; the assay was immunoSEQ multiplex PCR. The sample yields 110,000 to 150,000 clones, about four fifths seen once. The chain uses TRBV18 and TRBJ2-7; 7 nucleotides agree with TRBD1. The TCR sequence derives from a middle-aged woman in good health and CMV-seropositive. Sample: PBMCs. The CDR3 DNA follows: TGTGCCAGCTCACCCCGCGGTTTGGCAGGGGGTGTCTCCTACGAGCAGTACTTC. Its translation is CASSPRGLAGGVSYEQYF.